This T cell receptor (beta chain) was found in a study of blood T cells in healthy people across ages. Whole-study findings and limits: Versus aged donors, long-lived donors had higher diversity and more naive CD4+ cells. With naive T cell percentage, TCR beta diversity showed a strong correlation. For the donors, CMV status was unknown and possibly confounded expanded clonotype changes.

With a J-beta primer mix and a sample-barcoded 5' primer, a second PCR ran about 7 to 11 cycles. The authors tagged each cDNA molecule using a template-switch adaptor with 12 random nucleotides. TCRdb re-called the 5' RACE reads with MiXCR, one entry per CDR3 protein. The data contain around 790,000 distinct CDR3 sequences, roughly 44% of them singletons. This clonotype was picked up a small number of times. As yet, its antigen is unknown. Trimming cost V 7 bases and J 6 bases; bases outside gene matches: 6. From germline, CDR1 is SQVTM and CDR2 ANQGSEA. The CDR3 is made up of 12 amino acids. The sequence derives from a man aged 55 to 70 in good health. Sequencing input: blood. The chain couples TRBV29-1 to TRBJ2-1; TRBD1 matches 7 bases. This CDR3 reads CSAIRQGNEQFF. The CDR3 DNA reads as TGCAGCGCGATACGACAGGGCAATGAGCAGTTCTTC.